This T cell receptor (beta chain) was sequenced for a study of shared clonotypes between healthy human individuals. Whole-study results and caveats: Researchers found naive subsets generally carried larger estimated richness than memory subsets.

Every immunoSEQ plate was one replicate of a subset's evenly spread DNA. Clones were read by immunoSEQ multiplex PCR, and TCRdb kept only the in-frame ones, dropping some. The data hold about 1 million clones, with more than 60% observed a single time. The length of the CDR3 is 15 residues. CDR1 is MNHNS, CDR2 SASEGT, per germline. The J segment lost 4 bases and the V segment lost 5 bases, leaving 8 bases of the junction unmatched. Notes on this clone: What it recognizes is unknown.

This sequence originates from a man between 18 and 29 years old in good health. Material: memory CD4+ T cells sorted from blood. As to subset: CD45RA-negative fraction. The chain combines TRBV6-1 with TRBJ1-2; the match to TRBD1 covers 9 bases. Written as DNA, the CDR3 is TGTGCCAGCAGTCAACAGGGGGCGTTATTCTATGGCTACACCTTC. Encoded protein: CASSQQGALFYGYTF.